Listed below are T cell receptor beta chains from one sample, sequenced in a study of blood T cell repertoires in COVID-19. The table came from immunoSEQ multiplex PCR; TCRdb's copy has only in-frame clones and leaves some out. The sample comprises over 40,000 clones, roughly 85% of which are singletons, and 2.5% to 3% rests with the top ten. Input material: peripheral blood. These receptors came from a woman of 80 years or more with acute or convalescent COVID-19. CDR3s include the opening cysteine and the closing phenylalanine or tryptophan. Fields, in order: V gene, D gene, clone size, J gene, CDR3 DNA, CDR3 protein. D genes are given only for firm matches. Not all rows give a size; the values are once, few, many and, for expanded clones, a class.

v_gene: TRBV19; d_gene: TRBD1; abundance: .; j_gene: TRBJ1-1; CDR3nt: TGTGCCAGTAGTATAGGGGGACAGGGGGTGAACACTGAAGCTTTCTTT; CDR3aa: CASSIGGQGVNTEAFF
v_gene: TRBV20-1; d_gene: .; abundance: .; j_gene: TRBJ1-1; CDR3nt: TGCAGTGCTAGTCTAGGGAGACAAACTGAAGCTTTCTTT; CDR3aa: CSASLGRQTEAFF
v_gene: TRBV19; d_gene: .; abundance: .; j_gene: TRBJ1-5; CDR3nt: TGTGCCAGTAGTGCCCCTCCCTCTAAGGGGACACGGCTGAATCAGCCCCAGCATTTT; CDR3aa: CASSAPPSKGTRLNQPQHF
v_gene: TRBV11-2; d_gene: .; abundance: .; j_gene: TRBJ1-1; CDR3nt: TGTGCCAGCAGCTTTTCCCAACAGGGTAGGACTGAAGCTTTCTTT; CDR3aa: CASSFSQQGRTEAFF
v_gene: TRBV14; d_gene: TRBD2; abundance: .; j_gene: TRBJ2-5; CDR3nt: TGTGCCAGCAGCCAAGAAAGGGGTCTAGCGGGGGAGACCCAGTACTTC; CDR3aa: CASSQERGLAGETQYF
v_gene: TRBV6-6; d_gene: TRBD1; abundance: .; j_gene: TRBJ1-1; CDR3nt: TGTGCCAGCAGGGATACAGGGGATTGGGCTGAAGCTTTCTTT; CDR3aa: CASRDTGDWAEAFF
v_gene: TRBV12-3/TRBV12-4; d_gene: .; abundance: .; j_gene: TRBJ1-6; CDR3nt: TGTGCCAGCGGTCGCGGGGACAATTCACCCCTCCACTTT; CDR3aa: CASGRGDNSPLHF
v_gene: TRBV6-1; d_gene: TRBD1; abundance: .; j_gene: TRBJ1-1; CDR3nt: TGTGCCAGCAGTGACCGACAGGGGTATCCTGAAGCTTTCTTT; CDR3aa: CASSDRQGYPEAFF
v_gene: TRBV5-4; d_gene: .; abundance: .; j_gene: TRBJ1-2; CDR3nt: TGTGCCAGCAGCTTGGTTGGAACTAGGGGCTACACCTTC; CDR3aa: CASSLVGTRGYTF
v_gene: TRBV6-5; d_gene: TRBD2; abundance: .; j_gene: TRBJ2-1; CDR3nt: TGTGCCAGCAGTCGACTTAGCGGGGGGCCGAATGAGCAGTTCTTC; CDR3aa: CASSRLSGGPNEQFF
v_gene: TRBV6-5; d_gene: .; abundance: .; j_gene: TRBJ1-2; CDR3nt: TGTGCCAGCAGTCCACGGGGACAACCTAACTATGGCTACACCTTC; CDR3aa: CASSPRGQPNYGYTF
v_gene: TRBV5-5; d_gene: TRBD1; abundance: once; j_gene: TRBJ2-3; CDR3nt: TGTGCCAGCAGCACATCAGGGGGCGGGGCAGATACGCAGTATTTT; CDR3aa: CASSTSGGGADTQYF
v_gene: TRBV3-1/TRBV3-2; d_gene: .; abundance: .; j_gene: TRBJ1-3; CDR3nt: TGTGCCAGCAGCCAAGAAATCCTGGCAGGAAACACCATATATTTT; CDR3aa: CASSQEILAGNTIYF
v_gene: TRBV9; d_gene: .; abundance: .; j_gene: TRBJ1-6; CDR3nt: TGTGCCAGCAGCGGGACCAGGGATTCACCCCTCCACTTT; CDR3aa: CASSGTRDSPLHF
v_gene: TRBV5-1; d_gene: .; abundance: .; j_gene: TRBJ2-3; CDR3nt: TGCGCCAGCAGCTTGTCTGGCACAGATACGCAGTATTTT; CDR3aa: CASSLSGTDTQYF
v_gene: TRBV5-1; d_gene: TRBD1; abundance: .; j_gene: TRBJ1-4; CDR3nt: TGCGCCAGCAGCACGGGACAGGGGGACGAAAAACTGTTTTTT; CDR3aa: CASSTGQGDEKLFF
v_gene: TRBV27; d_gene: .; abundance: few; j_gene: TRBJ1-5; CDR3nt: TGTGCCAGCAGTCCACGTCGAGGAGGACAGCCCCAGCATTTT; CDR3aa: CASSPRRGGQPQHF
v_gene: TRBV12-3/TRBV12-4; d_gene: .; abundance: .; j_gene: TRBJ2-1; CDR3nt: TGTGCCAGCGCGGTTTACAATGAGCAGTTCTTC; CDR3aa: CASAVYNEQFF
v_gene: TRBV11-2; d_gene: TRBD2; abundance: .; j_gene: TRBJ2-7; CDR3nt: TGTGCCAGCAGCCGACTAGCGGGGGACACCTACGAGCAGTACTTC; CDR3aa: CASSRLAGDTYEQYF
v_gene: TRBV15; d_gene: .; abundance: .; j_gene: TRBJ1-4; CDR3nt: TGTGCCACCGCAAAAGGAGACAGTAATGAAAAACTGTTTTTT; CDR3aa: CATAKGDSNEKLFF
v_gene: TRBV5-1; d_gene: .; abundance: .; j_gene: TRBJ2-2; CDR3nt: TGCGCCAGCAGCTTGGGGACTCTCTCGGGGGAGCTGTTTTTT; CDR3aa: CASSLGTLSGELFF
v_gene: TRBV5-4; d_gene: .; abundance: .; j_gene: TRBJ2-1; CDR3nt: TGTGCCAGCAGCGCGGATCTAGGCGGTAATGAGCAGTTCTTC; CDR3aa: CASSADLGGNEQFF